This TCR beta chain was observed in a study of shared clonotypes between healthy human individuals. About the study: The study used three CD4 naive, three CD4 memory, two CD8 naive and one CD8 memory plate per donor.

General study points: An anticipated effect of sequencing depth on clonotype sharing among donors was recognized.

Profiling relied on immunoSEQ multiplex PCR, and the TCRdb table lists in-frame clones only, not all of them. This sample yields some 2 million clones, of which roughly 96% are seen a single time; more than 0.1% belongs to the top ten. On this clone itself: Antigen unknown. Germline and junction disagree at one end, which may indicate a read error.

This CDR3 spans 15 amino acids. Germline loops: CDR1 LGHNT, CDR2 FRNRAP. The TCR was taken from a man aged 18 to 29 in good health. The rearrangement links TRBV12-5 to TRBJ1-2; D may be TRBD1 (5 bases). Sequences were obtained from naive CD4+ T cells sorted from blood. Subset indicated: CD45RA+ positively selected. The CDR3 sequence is CARGLKAGWDYGYTF. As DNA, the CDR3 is TGTGCTAGAGGTTTAAAGGCAGGGTGGGACTATGGCTACACCTTC.